This entry concerns a single TCR beta chain. This receptor's antigen is unknown. One base away there is no much larger clone; base qualities are not given. Cut back by 10 bases and 0 bases, the V and J ends lie 15 bases apart. The CDR3 holds 15 amino acids from the cysteine to the phenylalanine. The read is trimmed to its CDR3 DNA, 45 bases read in frame from base 1. From the germline V gene, CDR1 is ENHRY and CDR2 is SYGVKD. The data are from a study of blood T cell repertoires in COVID-19 (dated by TCRdb to the early 2020s). As for the study more broadly: Collaborator samples came from the United States, Italy and Spain and covered acute and convalescent phases of COVID-19. Sample metadata almost always included a de-identified subject ID, COVID-19 status, age in years and sex. The prospective study material was composed of cDNA or gDNA derived from T cells, B-cell-depleted T cells, or PBMCs. The dataset comprised deeply sampled blood TCRbeta repertoires from subjects exposed to, actively infected with, or recovered from COVID-19. Samples were obtained from the ongoing ImmuneRACE study (first 160 participants) and from about 1,300 subjects provided by 6 global collaborators. The repertoires were released in a freely available public database meant as a resource for research on the immune response to SARS-CoV-2. Where available, HLA class I and class II types were obtained from metadata supplied by the sample provider rather than from assay-based typing.

Whole blood was collected in K2EDTA tubes by collaborating institutions according to the institutions' own protocols. Collaborator samples were shipped for TCRbeta analysis as frozen whole blood, isolated PBMCs, or DNA extracted from either sample type. TCRbeta CDR3 regions were amplified from genomic DNA using the immunoSEQ Assay, a bias-controlled multiplex PCR. The authors processed their data as follows. Within the assay, amplification of reference gene primers was used to estimate how many nucleated cells each sample contained. To quantify the absolute abundance of each unique TCRbeta CDR3 rearrangement, sequence reads were collapsed and filtered. For each sample, productive Simpson clonality was calculated as the square root of Simpson's diversity index over productive rearrangements. Not all clones reach the TCRdb copy of this immuneACCESS table, which keeps in-frame sequences only. Checked studies attribute under half of the gap to unresolved V genes and leave the rest unexplained. D and trimming come from the DNA, and the V and J calls and clone size come from that table. Across this sample there are about 200,000 clones, with about 83% seen only once. The ten largest clones take up 7% to 10% of the sample.

The study at large found these results: Clinical and demographic metadata were provided uncurated, with the amount varying by source and participant.

Sequencing was performed on peripheral blood. This receptor was identified in a woman between 50 and 59 years old with acute or convalescent COVID-19. The chain uses TRBV10-3 and TRBJ2-2; D gene: possibly TRBD2, on 5 matching bases. The encoded CDR3 is CASGGALSNTGELFF. In nucleotides, the sequence is TGTGCCAGCGGAGGAGCCCTCTCGAACACCGGGGAGCTGTTTTTT.